This T cell receptor beta chain was sequenced for a study of blood T cells in healthy people across ages. This clonotype was seen at least ten times. This CDR3 is 13 amino acids long. The ends lost 4 bases at V and 6 bases at J; junction bases unmatched: 5. The germline gives CDR1 SGHTA, CDR2 FQGNSA. Then a second PCR, running roughly 7 to 11 cycles, was carried out with a sample-barcoded 5' primer and a J-beta primer mix. TCRdb analysed the 5' RACE reads with MiXCR anew, one entry per CDR3 protein. Of fewer than 800,000 distinct CDR3 sequences in the sample, more than 20% were seen once. Sequencing input: blood. The TCR originated in a man in his 70s in good health. The chain is built from TRBV7-2 and TRBJ1-1; 7 nucleotides line up with TRBD1. CDR3 residues: CASSWGQTAEAFF. The DNA for the CDR3 is TGTGCCAGCAGCTGGGGACAGACGGCTGAAGCTTTCTTT. Together with reference TRBV7-2 and TRBJ1-1, the CDR3 gives the full variable domain: GAGVSQSPSNKVTEKGKDVELRCDPISGHTALYWYRQSLGQGLEFLIYFQGNSAPDKSGLPSDRFSAERTGGSVSTLTIQRTQQEDSAVYLCASSWGQTAEAFFGQGTRLTVV.